Each of the 17 T cell receptor beta chains below was sequenced from the same sample in a study of T cell changes during pregnancy in multiple sclerosis. TCRdb's copy holds only in-frame clones and misses some; the assay was immunoSEQ multiplex PCR. Of 37,000 or so clones listed, about 94% are singletons. The material was peripheral blood, obtained in the third trimester of pregnancy. The source is a female donor with multiple sclerosis, enrolled in a pregnancy study.

The chain couples TRBV6-1 to TRBJ1-3; possible D gene TRBD1, 6 bases. The CDR3 covers 15 residues. The germline CDR1 and CDR2 sequences are MNHNS and SASEGT. Trimming shortened V by 4 bases and J by 4 bases, and 14 bases separated the two germline ends. The CDR3 sequence: CASSGSGVFGNTIYF. CDR3 DNA sequence: TGTGCCAGCAGTGGATCAGGGGTCTTCGGAAACACCATATATTTT.

The chain combines TRBV5-1 with TRBJ1-4, with 9 nucleotides matching TRBD1. Trimming cost V 3 bases and J 8 bases; bases outside gene matches: 20. This CDR3 is 19 amino acids long. Germline V gene lookup returns CDR1 SGHRS and CDR2 YFSETQ. The CDR3 sequence is CASSSPGTGNSPWHEKLFF. The CDR3 coding sequence is TGCGCCAGCAGCTCCCCTGGGACAGGGAATTCCCCGTGGCACGAAAAACTGTTTTTT.

This chain links TRBV29-1 with TRBJ1-6, with 7 bases aligning to TRBD1. CDR1 and CDR2 from the germline V gene are SQVTM and ANQGSEA. The V and J ends lost 7 bases and 7 bases, in that order; junction bases with no gene match: 7. The CDR3 consists of 13 residues. CDR3 in amino acids: CSARQGPNSPLHF. CDR3 sequence (DNA): TGCAGCGCTAGACAGGGACCAAATTCACCCCTCCACTTT.

V is TRBV11-2 and J is TRBJ1-1; weak D call: TRBD1 (6 bases). The CDR3 sequence is 14 residues long. Per the germline V gene, CDR1 is SGHAT and CDR2 is FQNNGV. With 2 bases removed from V and 6 bases from J, the gap between germline ends came to 13 bases. CDR3 protein: CASSLWTASAEAFF. Here the CDR3 DNA reads TGTGCCAGCAGCTTATGGACAGCCAGCGCTGAAGCTTTCTTT.

The chain uses TRBV7-8 and TRBJ2-2; a possible D gene is TRBD1 (6 bases). The V gene's germline CDR1 is SGHVS and CDR2 FQNEAQ. This CDR3 comprises 16 residues. Trimming removed 4 bases at V and 3 bases at J, with 15 bases between. The CDR3 DNA reads as TGTGCCAGCAGCTCCAGGGACACGAGTCACACCGGGGAGCTGTTTTTT. Protein product: CASSSRDTSHTGELFF.

This clone was seen only once. The chain joins TRBV19 to TRBJ1-2, with unresolved D. With 6 bases removed from V and 0 bases from J, the gap between germline ends came to 20 bases. This CDR3 comprises 17 residues. CDR1 is LNHDA, CDR2 SQIVND, per germline (reference sequence). Here the CDR3 reads CASRRLTPLRTNYGYTF. CDR3 nucleotide sequence: TGTGCCAGTAGGAGATTGACACCCCTCAGAACTAACTATGGCTACACCTTC.

The chain combines TRBV19 with TRBJ1-1; 9 nucleotides agree with TRBD1. Looked up from germline, CDR1 is LNHDA and CDR2 is SQIVND (reference sequence). The trim removed 4 bases at V and 3 bases at J, leaving 6 bases unmatched. There are 15 residues in the CDR3. CDR3 DNA: TGTGCCAGTAGTACGAGGACAGGGGCGCACACTGAAGCTTTCTTT. It yields the protein CASSTRTGAHTEAFF. Full variable domain (rest looked up from reference TRBV19 and TRBJ1-1): DGGITQSPKYLFRKEGQNVTLSCEQNLNHDAMYWYRQDPGQGLRLIYYSQIVNDFQKGDIAEGYSVSREKKESFPLTVTSAQKNPTAFYLCASSTRTGAHTEAFFGQGTRLTVV.

The chain joins TRBV27 to TRBJ2-7, with TRBD1 as a possible D gene (6 bases). CDR3 size: 15 residues. From germline, CDR1 is MNHEY and CDR2 SMNVEV (reference sequence). Trimming took 0 bases from V and 2 from J, leaving 11 bases between them. For the CDR3, the DNA is TGTGCCAGCAGTTTATCGACAGGCCCGACCTACGAGCAGTACTTC. The encoded protein is CASSLSTGPTYEQYF.

This clone has just one count. The genes are TRBV11-3 and TRBJ2-2, with 7 bases matching TRBD1. Unmatched junction bases numbered 16, after V lost 8 bases and J lost 7 bases. Germline CDR1 SGHNT, CDR2 YENEEA. This CDR3 region has 16 residues. The CDR3 coding sequence is TGTGCCAGCCGCACGTCCCGCCGACAGGGTAACGGGGAGCTGTTTTTT. As protein: CASRTSRRQGNGELFF.

V gene TRBV7-7 combines with J gene TRBJ1-3; D might be TRBD1 (6 bases). CDR3 length: 11 residues. Germline CDR1 reads SSHAT; CDR2 reads FNYEAQ (reference sequence). The CDR3 nucleotides are TGTGCTTCCGGGACAGGAAACACCATATATTTT. This sequence encodes CASGTGNTIYF.

The chain recombines TRBV4-3 with TRBJ1-2; 7 positions agree with TRBD1. The CDR3 loop spans 17 amino acids. J was trimmed by 5 bases and V by 0 bases; bases with no gene match: 12. CDR1 is LGHNA, CDR2 YSLEER, per germline. CDR3 sequence: CASSQDSTGPRRYGYTF. The CDR3 bases are TGCGCCAGCAGCCAAGATTCGACAGGGCCTAGGAGGTATGGCTACACCTTC.

The chain employs TRBV6-6 and TRBJ1-6; TRBD1 is a possible D gene (5 bases). V was cut by 8 bases and J by 6 bases, with 20 bases left in between. CDR3 size: 16 residues. From germline, CDR1 is MNHNY and CDR2 SVGAGI (reference sequence). The CDR3 DNA reads as TGTGCCAGCTGGGGGGTTAGATTGGGGCTTAATTCACCCCTCCACTTT. Its translation is CASWGVRLGLNSPLHF.

The chain joins TRBV9 to TRBJ2-1; TRBD2 aligns across 8 bases. V was clipped by 4 bases and J by 7 bases; unmatched bases: 16. CDR3 length: 17 residues. Germline loops: CDR1 SGDLS, CDR2 YYNGEE. The CDR3 loop is CASSPDPSGGIRNEQFF. The DNA of the CDR3 is TGTGCCAGCAGCCCCGACCCCTCGGGAGGGATTAGAAATGAGCAGTTCTTC. The whole variable domain, filled in from reference TRBV9 and TRBJ2-1, reads DSGVTQTPKHLITATGQRVTLRCSPRSGDLSVYWYQQSLDQGLQFLIQYYNGEERAKGNILERFSAQQFPDLHSELNLSSLELGDSALYFCASSPDPSGGIRNEQFFGPGTRLTVL.

In nucleotides, the CDR3 is TGTGCCAGCAGTCCCTTGTTGCGGTCGCCGTTAGGAGATACGCAGTATTTT. It encodes CASSPLLRSPLGDTQYF. The chain couples TRBV27 to TRBJ2-3, with D unresolved. This CDR3 spans 17 amino acids. Germline V CDR1 and CDR2: MNHEY, SMNVEV (reference sequence). Trimming pared 5 bases from V and 5 bases from J, leaving 23 bases between.

This clone showed up just once. This chain uses TRBV21-1 with TRBJ2-5; no check of the table's D call, TRBD2, against the DNA was made. TRBV21-1 is listed as a pseudogene. This CDR3 is built from 18 residues. CDR3 sequence (DNA): TGTGCCAGCAGCAAAAGCGGCGGGCAGCCGACATCACAAGAGACCCAGTACTTC. Translating gives CASSKSGGQPTSQETQYF.

The CDR3, as DNA: TGTGCCAGCAGTTACCTAGCGGGGAACACCGGGGAGCTGTTTTTT. Translation gives CASSYLAGNTGELFF. The chain recombines TRBV6-6 with TRBJ2-2, with 8 bases fitting TRBD2. Looked up from germline, CDR1 is MNHNY and CDR2 is SVGAGI (reference sequence). The CDR3 spans 15 residues. V lost 2 bases to trimming and J lost 1 base; unmatched junction nucleotides: 0.

Only a few counts were recorded for this clone. V and J are TRBV5-4 and TRBJ1-2, with a possible D match to TRBD1 (5 bases). The CDR3 is 14 amino acids. The V gene lost 3 bases and the J gene lost 3 bases, with 12 bases spanning the gap. Germline V lookup: CDR1 SGHNT, CDR2 YYREEE (reference sequence). CDR3 in amino acids: CASSSTPTDYGYTF. The CDR3, as DNA: TGTGCCAGCAGCTCGACTCCGACAGACTATGGCTACACCTTC.